Below, 13 T cell receptor beta chains from the same sample are listed, as sequenced in a study of early T cells in non-severe SARS-CoV-2 infection. TCRdb re-derived calls from the 5' RACE reads in MiXCR, one entry per CDR3 protein. The table has 25,000 to 35,000 distinct CDR3 sequences, roughly 6% seen once; the top ten hold 5% to 6.5%. The material sequenced was whole blood. All receptors derive from an adult who was a healthcare worker with PCR-confirmed SARS-CoV-2 infection or an uninfected control (not recorded which).

At least ten counts were recorded for this clonotype. This sequence joins TRBV20-1 and TRBJ2-5; the D is unclear. V lost 2 bases, J lost 5 bases, and 3 bases lay in between. Germline CDR1 DFQATT, CDR2 SNEGSKA (reference sequence). The CDR3 runs 10 residues. CDR3 DNA: TGCAGTGCTAGAAGGGAGACCCAGTACTTC. Translated, it gives CSARRETQYF.

This clonotype showed up many times. This chain links TRBV4-1 with TRBJ1-1; perhaps TRBD1 as D (6 bases). The V end was cut by 3 bases, the J end by 4 bases, with 21 bases between. This CDR3 is built from 17 residues. Germline loops: CDR1 MGHRA, CDR2 YSYEKL. The CDR3 region has the DNA TGCGCCAGCAGCCAGGTAGGATACAGGGAAAGTGGCACTGAAGCTTTCTTT. It encodes CASSQVGYRESGTEAFF.

The table lists this clonotype with a few counts. V usage is TRBV5-4 and J usage is TRBJ2-7; D is ambiguous. Germline-derived CDR1 and CDR2 are SGHNT and YYREEE (reference sequence). The CDR3 length is 14 residues. V shed 0 bases and J shed 0 bases, with 7 bases lying between them. CDR3 DNA: TGTGCCAGCAGCTTGGACAGAAGCTCCTACGAGCAGTACTTC. It codes for CASSLDRSSYEQYF.

This clonotype was counted a few times. Here the CDR3 DNA reads TGTGCCAGCAGTTACTCGCAGCGCACAGATACGCAGTATTTT. Protein sequence: CASSYSQRTDTQYF. The genes are TRBV6-6 and TRBJ2-3; no firm D call. The germline gives CDR1 MNHNY, CDR2 SVGAGI (reference sequence). V was shortened by 0 bases and J by 1 base, with 5 bases between the two germline ends. The CDR3 consists of 14 residues.

Concerning this clonotype: This may stem from a read error, because a much larger clone lies one nucleotide away. The CDR3 coding sequence is TGCAGAGCTAGTATCCGGGAGATACCCTACAATGAGCAGTTCTTC. This codes for CRASIREIPYNEQFF. The rearrangement uses TRBV20-1 and TRBJ2-1; maybe TRBD2 (6 bases). The CDR3 consists of 15 residues. Germline lookup yields CDR1 DFQATT and CDR2 SNEGSKA (reference sequence).

At least ten counts were recorded for this clonotype. The chain uses TRBV12-3 or TRBV12-4 and TRBJ2-5; unclear D gene. The CDR3 contains 17 residues. V gave up 2 bases and J gave up 0 bases, with 16 bases separating them. This CDR3 is CASSLLAPPRYQETQYF. CDR3 DNA: TGTGCCAGCAGTTTATTAGCCCCACCGCGCTACCAAGAGACCCAGTACTTC.

This clonotype showed up many times. The gene calls are TRBV6-5 and TRBJ2-1; tentative D call: TRBD2 (6 bases). Per the germline V gene, CDR1 is MNHEY and CDR2 is SVGAGI. Trimming removed 5 bases at V and 4 bases at J, with 18 bases between. There are 16 residues in the CDR3. The CDR3 here is CASSNLSGRPYNEQFF. For the CDR3, the DNA is TGTGCCAGCAGTAACCTCAGTGGGAGGCCATACAATGAGCAGTTCTTC.

This clonotype appeared many times. The rearrangement uses TRBV5-1 and TRBJ2-3; 10 bases align to TRBD2. Losses at the gene ends were 5 bases for V and 5 bases for J; bases not matched to a gene: 5. The germline CDR1 and CDR2 sequences are SGHRS and YFSETQ. CDR3 length: 14 amino acids. CDR3: CASRKREGLDTQYF. CDR3 nucleotide sequence: TGCGCCAGCAGGAAGCGGGAGGGCCTAGATACGCAGTATTTT.

This clonotype was picked up many times. The J gene is TRBJ2-5, the V gene TRBV5-1; 7 bases agree with TRBD2. This CDR3 spans 15 amino acids. Germline CDR1 SGHRS, CDR2 YFSETQ. With V trimmed by 2 bases and J by 3 bases, 7 bases remained unmatched. DNA for the CDR3: TGCGCCAGCAGCTTTATGGCGGGAGCGAAAGAGACCCAGTACTTC. This translates into CASSFMAGAKETQYF.

This clonotype was picked up many times. The rearrangement links TRBV27 to TRBJ2-7; D possibly uses TRBD1 or TRBD2 (6 bases each). CDR3 size: 12 residues. Germline assignment: CDR1 MNHEY and CDR2 SMNVEV (reference sequence). V was cut by 5 bases and J by 7 bases, with 12 bases left in between. CDR3 in amino acids: CASSEGGEEQYV. The DNA for the CDR3 is TGTGCCAGCAGTGAGGGGGGTGAGGAGCAGTACGTC.

The sample holds many counts of this clonotype. The J gene is TRBJ2-7, the V gene TRBV11-2; 9 bases agree with TRBD2. The germline V gene encodes CDR1 SGHAT and CDR2 FQNNGV. Losses at the gene ends were 6 bases for V and 1 base for J; bases not matched to a gene: 10. The CDR3 runs 16 residues. CDR3 residues: CASRTPLLAGSYEQYF. CDR3 nucleotides: TGTGCCAGCAGAACGCCCCTTCTAGCGGGATCCTACGAGCAGTACTTC.

Only a few counts were recorded for this clonotype. The chain uses TRBV24-1 and TRBJ2-1; 8 nucleotides align to TRBD2. This CDR3 is 13 amino acids long. J lost 10 bases, V lost 8 bases, and 9 bases had no gene match. Germline assignment: CDR1 KGHDR and CDR2 SFDVKD. In DNA form, the CDR3 reads TGTGCCACCACCTCAGGGCTAGCGGGCGAGCAGTTCTTC. Its protein product is CATTSGLAGEQFF.

This clonotype was detected ten times or more. This rearrangement joins TRBV12-3 or TRBV12-4 to TRBJ2-4; no clear D. The CDR3 runs 12 residues. V was shortened by 6 bases and J by 2 bases, with 5 bases between the two germline ends. CDR3: CASSPTKNIQYF. CDR3 nucleotide sequence: TGTGCCAGCAGCCCGACCAAAAACATTCAGTACTTC.